A selection of T cell receptor beta chains follows, all from one sample in a study of blood T cell repertoires in COVID-19. This table comes from immunoSEQ multiplex PCR, and its TCRdb copy is limited to in-frame clones, with some not included. The sample carries a few hundred thousand clones, 70% to 90% recorded once. The sequencing sample was made of PBMCs or T cells enriched from blood (not recorded which). These receptors originate from a woman in her 50s who had recovered from COVID-19. The CDR3 runs from the conserved cysteine through the conserved F or W. Each record gives: V gene, J gene, clone size, CDR3 length, D gene, CDR3 protein, CDR3 DNA. The D gene is left open where the match is weak. Clone size, where shown, is once, few, many, or a class for clones that have expanded.

TRBV5-1,TRBJ1-5,few,14,.,CASSPEGDSQPQHF,TGCGCCAGCAGCCCTGAAGGGGATAGTCAGCCCCAGCATTTT
TRBV6-5,TRBJ2-3,.,15,TRBD2,CASSPVAGGADTQYF,TGTGCCAGCAGCCCGGTAGCGGGAGGGGCAGATACGCAGTATTTT
TRBV27,TRBJ2-1,.,18,TRBD2,CASSLFGVPVAGVNEQFF,TGTGCCAGCAGTTTATTTGGGGTTCCCGTTGCGGGAGTCAATGAGCAGTTCTTC
TRBV3-1/TRBV3-2,TRBJ2-7,.,15,TRBD2,CASSQLTSGTYEQYF,TGTGCCAGCAGCCAATTAACTAGCGGAACCTACGAGCAGTACTTC
TRBV27,TRBJ1-5,.,14,TRBD1,CASSFTGVGQPQHF,TGTGCCAGCAGTTTCACAGGGGTTGGGCAGCCCCAGCATTTT
TRBV2,TRBJ1-2,.,14,.,CASRGAGGGYGYTF,TGTGCCAGCAGGGGCGCGGGGGGCGGCTATGGCTACACCTTC
TRBV7-6,TRBJ2-7,.,14,.,CASQSGGSSYEQYF,TGTGCCAGCCAAAGCGGTGGAAGCTCCTACGAGCAGTACTTC
TRBV15,TRBJ2-4,few,16,TRBD2,CATSRGEGHAKNIQYF,TGTGCCACCAGCAGAGGGGAGGGGCATGCCAAAAACATTCAGTACTTC
TRBV4-1,TRBJ1-1,.,14,TRBD1,CASSRGTVNTEAFF,TGCGCCAGCAGCCGCGGGACAGTGAACACTGAAGCTTTCTTT
TRBV2,TRBJ2-1,.,15,TRBD1,CASSVQGQGADEQFF,TGTGCCAGCAGTGTTCAGGGACAGGGGGCCGATGAGCAGTTCTTC
TRBV5-8,TRBJ1-2,.,15,.,CASSLRDRPLYGYTF,TGTGCCAGCAGCTTGCGTGACAGGCCTCTCTATGGCTACACCTTC
TRBV29-1,TRBJ1-5,.,13,TRBD1,CSVGTGGNQPQHF,TGCAGCGTCGGGACAGGGGGCAATCAGCCCCAGCATTTT
TRBV18,TRBJ2-2,.,15,TRBD2,CASSLASGSTGELFF,TGTGCCAGCTCACTGGCTAGCGGGAGCACCGGGGAGCTGTTTTTT
TRBV19,TRBJ2-3,.,14,.,CASSIKGAADTQYF,TGTGCCAGTAGTATCAAAGGGGCGGCAGATACGCAGTATTTT
TRBV6-5,TRBJ1-1,.,14,.,CASSYSSRNTEAFF,TGTGCCAGCAGTTACTCGAGCCGGAACACTGAAGCTTTCTTT
TRBV10-1,TRBJ2-1,few,18,TRBD2,CASSPGLAGDGAYNEQFF,TGCGCCAGCAGTCCGGGACTAGCGGGAGATGGGGCCTACAATGAGCAGTTCTTC
TRBV20-1,TRBJ2-1,.,16,TRBD1,CSASWDRGRSYNEQFF,TGCAGTGCTAGTTGGGACAGGGGTCGGTCCTACAATGAGCAGTTCTTC
TRBV6-5,TRBJ1-3,.,16,.,CASSYTRISAGNTIYF,TGTGCCAGCAGTTACACTCGAATTAGTGCCGGAAACACCATATATTTT
TRBV29-1,TRBJ2-7,.,14,TRBD1,CSVVQGSPSYEQYF,TGCAGCGTCGTACAGGGGAGTCCCTCCTACGAGCAGTACTTC
TRBV19,TRBJ2-7,.,20,TRBD2,CASSIGRVGTLLADLYEQYF,TGTGCCAGTAGTATAGGTCGGGTGGGAACTCTACTAGCGGACCTTTACGAGCAGTACTTC
TRBV5-1,TRBJ2-3,.,16,TRBD2,CASSSGLAGVVDTQYF,TGCGCCAGCAGCTCTGGACTAGCGGGAGTGGTAGATACGCAGTATTTT
TRBV2,TRBJ2-7,.,14,TRBD1,CASSLGQASYEQYF,TGTGCCAGCTCCCTGGGACAGGCTTCCTACGAGCAGTACTTC
TRBV3-1/TRBV3-2,TRBJ2-1,.,12,.,CASSLWAGEQFF,TGTGCCAGCAGCCTTTGGGCTGGGGAGCAGTTCTTC
TRBV19,TRBJ2-3,.,15,TRBD2,CASSTRLAGDDTQYF,TGTGCCAGTAGTACCCGACTAGCGGGAGACGATACGCAGTATTTT
TRBV19,TRBJ1-6,.,16,.,CASRFRSQGYNSPLHF,TGTGCCAGTAGATTCCGATCACAGGGATATAATTCACCCCTCCACTTT
TRBV19,TRBJ2-1,.,14,.,CASSILWQGNEQFF,TGTGCCAGTAGTATCCTCTGGCAGGGCAATGAGCAGTTCTTC
TRBV18,TRBJ1-2,.,14,.,CASSPRAQMEGYTF,TGTGCCAGCTCACCCAGGGCCCAGATGGAGGGCTACACCTTC
TRBV28,TRBJ2-7,.,15,TRBD1,CASSHIPDRAYEQYF,TGTGCCAGCAGTCATATACCCGACAGGGCCTACGAGCAGTACTTC
TRBV4-1,TRBJ2-1,.,15,.,CASSQDSHDINEQFF,TGCGCCAGCAGCCAAGATTCCCACGACATCAATGAGCAGTTCTTC
TRBV28,TRBJ2-7,.,15,.,CASIRGAPSSYEQYF,TGTGCCAGCATACGGGGGGCACCTAGCTCCTACGAGCAGTACTTC
TRBV28,TRBJ1-3,.,14,.,CASSFAGRGNTIYF,TGTGCCAGCAGTTTTGCCGGGAGGGGAAACACCATATATTTT
TRBV3-1/TRBV3-2,TRBJ1-6,.,13,.,CASSQVRGSPLHF,TGTGCCAGCAGCCAAGTTCGGGGATCACCCCTCCACTTT
TRBV7-2,TRBJ1-1,.,13,.,CASSLYGGTEAFF,TGTGCCAGCAGCTTATATGGAGGCACTGAAGCTTTCTTT
TRBV7-3,TRBJ2-1,.,14,.,CASSSGPFSDEQFF,TGTGCCAGCAGCTCCGGCCCCTTTAGCGATGAGCAGTTCTTC
TRBV27,TRBJ2-1,few,15,TRBD2,CASSLVASGTDEQFF,TGTGCCAGCAGTTTAGTGGCTAGCGGGACGGATGAGCAGTTCTTC
TRBV27,TRBJ2-1,.,13,.,CASSFKPDNEQFF,TGTGCCAGCAGTTTCAAGCCTGACAATGAGCAGTTCTTC
TRBV2,TRBJ1-1,.,12,.,CASRDDSYVAFF,TGTGCCAGCAGGGACGACAGCTACGTTGCTTTCTTT
TRBV24-1,TRBJ2-2,.,12,TRBD1,CASQGVTGELFF,TGTGCCTCACAGGGGGTCACCGGGGAGCTGTTTTTT
TRBV27,TRBJ2-7,.,14,.,CASSPLRRDYEQYF,TGTGCCAGCAGTCCCCTCCGCAGGGACTACGAGCAGTACTTC
TRBV7-9,TRBJ1-1,.,12,TRBD1,CASSLGDSEAFF,TGTGCCAGCAGCTTAGGGGACAGTGAAGCTTTCTTT
TRBV5-5,TRBJ2-5,.,13,.,CASIHSGVETQYF,TGTGCCAGCATTCATTCAGGGGTGGAGACCCAGTACTTC
TRBV30,TRBJ2-7,.,12,.,CAWRKDSYEQYF,TGTGCCTGGAGGAAGGACAGTTACGAGCAGTACTTC
TRBV10-3,TRBJ2-2,.,16,.,CAISESGRERTGELFF,TGTGCCATCAGTGAGTCGGGAAGGGAGAGGACCGGGGAGCTGTTTTTT
TRBV11-1,TRBJ2-1,.,15,TRBD2,CASSSGTSGRNEQFF,TGTGCCAGCAGCAGCGGGACTAGCGGGAGAAATGAGCAGTTCTTC
TRBV19,TRBJ2-1,.,14,TRBD1,CATRDRGRWDEQFF,TGTGCCACCCGGGACAGGGGGCGATGGGATGAGCAGTTCTTC